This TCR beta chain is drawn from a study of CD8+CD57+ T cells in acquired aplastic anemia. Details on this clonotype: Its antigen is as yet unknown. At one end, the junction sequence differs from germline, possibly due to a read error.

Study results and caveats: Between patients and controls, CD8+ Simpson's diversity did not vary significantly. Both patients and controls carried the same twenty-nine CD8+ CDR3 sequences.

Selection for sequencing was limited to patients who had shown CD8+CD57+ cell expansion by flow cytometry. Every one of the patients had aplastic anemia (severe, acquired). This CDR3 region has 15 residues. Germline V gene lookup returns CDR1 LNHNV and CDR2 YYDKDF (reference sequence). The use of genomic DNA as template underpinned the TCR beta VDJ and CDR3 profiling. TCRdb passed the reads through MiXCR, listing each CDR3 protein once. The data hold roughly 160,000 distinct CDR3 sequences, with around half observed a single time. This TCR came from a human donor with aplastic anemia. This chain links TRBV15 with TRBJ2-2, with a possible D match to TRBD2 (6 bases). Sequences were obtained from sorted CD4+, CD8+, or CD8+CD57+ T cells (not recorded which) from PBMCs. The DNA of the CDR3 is TGTGCCACCAGCAGAGGGGGGGTCGACACCGGGGGGCTGTTTTTT. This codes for CATSRGGVDTGGLFF.